The subject of this entry is one T cell receptor beta chain. Its antigen is as yet unknown. The PCR made use of 60 Vbeta and 13 Jbeta primers. Sequenced by immunoSEQ multiplex PCR; TCRdb stores in-frame clones only, minus some. Among approximately 79,000 clones listed, over 70% were seen once. This specimen comes from a study of cytomegalovirus exposure and HLA in healthy donors. This CDR3 contains 13 residues. Per the germline V gene, CDR1 is SGHNT and CDR2 is YENEEA. V shed 5 bases, J shed 3 bases, and the junction held 2 bases outside the gene matches. Study findings and constraints: Cytomegalovirus association was assigned to 150 to 200 TCR beta chains. There were three CMV-associated chains whose specificity for CMV antigens was confirmed in vitro. An apparent linkage of common viral pathogens to several of the most significant clusters emerged in a later analysis.

Sequencing used PBMCs. The sequence was obtained from a middle-aged man in good health and CMV-seronegative. This rearrangement joins TRBV11-3 to TRBJ2-3, with 7 bases fitting TRBD1. The CDR3 protein is CASSPQGTDTQYF. CDR3 nucleotide sequence: TGTGCCAGCAGCCCACAGGGGACAGATACGCAGTATTTT.